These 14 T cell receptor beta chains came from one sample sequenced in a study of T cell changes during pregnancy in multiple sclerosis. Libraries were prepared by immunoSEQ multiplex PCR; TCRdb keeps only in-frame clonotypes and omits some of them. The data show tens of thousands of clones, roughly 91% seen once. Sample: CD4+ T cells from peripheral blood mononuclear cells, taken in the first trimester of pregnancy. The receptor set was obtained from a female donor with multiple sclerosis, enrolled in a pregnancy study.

The CDR3 here is CATSRDLAGGPREYF. The CDR3 DNA is TGTGCCACCAGCAGAGATCTAGCGGGAGGGCCTCGGGAGTACTTC. This sequence joins TRBV15 and TRBJ2-7; 12 nucleotides align to TRBD2. V gave up 0 bases and J gave up 11 bases; unmatched junction bases: 8. This CDR3 spans 15 amino acids. Germline V gives CDR1 LNHNV, CDR2 YYDKDF (reference sequence).

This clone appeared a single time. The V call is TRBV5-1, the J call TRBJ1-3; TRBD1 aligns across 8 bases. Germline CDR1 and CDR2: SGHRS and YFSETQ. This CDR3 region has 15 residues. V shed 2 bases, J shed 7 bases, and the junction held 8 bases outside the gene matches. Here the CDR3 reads CASSFGDRRQNTIYF. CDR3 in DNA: TGCGCCAGCAGCTTTGGGGACAGGAGGCAGAACACCATATATTTT.

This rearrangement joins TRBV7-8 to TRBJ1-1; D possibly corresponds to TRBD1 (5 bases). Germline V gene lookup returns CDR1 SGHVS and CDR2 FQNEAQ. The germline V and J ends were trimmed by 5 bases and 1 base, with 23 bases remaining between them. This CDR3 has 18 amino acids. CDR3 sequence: CASSGWGRVESWNTEAFF. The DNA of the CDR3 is TGTGCCAGCAGCGGCTGGGGCAGGGTGGAAAGCTGGAACACTGAAGCTTTCTTT.

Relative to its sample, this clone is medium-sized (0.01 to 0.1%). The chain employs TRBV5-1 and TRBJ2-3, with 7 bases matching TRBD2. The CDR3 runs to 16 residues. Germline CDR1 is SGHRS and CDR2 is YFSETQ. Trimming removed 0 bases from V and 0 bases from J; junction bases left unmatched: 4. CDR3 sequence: CASSLEAGKSTDTQYF. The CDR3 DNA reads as TGCGCCAGCAGCTTGGAAGCGGGAAAGAGCACAGATACGCAGTATTTT. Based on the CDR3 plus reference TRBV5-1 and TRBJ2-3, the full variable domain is KAGVTQTPRYLIKTRGQQVTLSCSPISGHRSVSWYQQTPGQGLQFLFEYFSETQRNKGNFPGRFSGRQFSNSRSEMNVSTLELGDSALYLCASSLEAGKSTDTQYFGPGTRLTVL.

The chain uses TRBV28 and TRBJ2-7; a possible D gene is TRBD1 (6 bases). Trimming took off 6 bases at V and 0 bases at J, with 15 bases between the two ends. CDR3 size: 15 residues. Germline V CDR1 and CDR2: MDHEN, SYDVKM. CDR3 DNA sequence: TGTGCCAGCAGCCCTAGTGGACAGAACTCCTACGAGCAGTACTTC. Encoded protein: CASSPSGQNSYEQYF.

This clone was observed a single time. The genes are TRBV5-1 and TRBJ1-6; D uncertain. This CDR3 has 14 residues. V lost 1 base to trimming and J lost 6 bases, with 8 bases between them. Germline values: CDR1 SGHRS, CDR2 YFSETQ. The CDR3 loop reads CASSLFEANSPLHF. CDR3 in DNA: TGCGCCAGCAGCTTGTTTGAGGCTAATTCACCCCTCCACTTT.

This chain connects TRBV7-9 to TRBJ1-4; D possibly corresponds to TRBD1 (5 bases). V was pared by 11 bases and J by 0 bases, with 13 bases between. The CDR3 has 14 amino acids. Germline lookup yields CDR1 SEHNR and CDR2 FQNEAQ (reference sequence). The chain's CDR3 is CAFGAQTTNEKLFF. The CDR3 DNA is TGTGCCTTTGGGGCCCAGACAACTAATGAAAAACTGTTTTTT.

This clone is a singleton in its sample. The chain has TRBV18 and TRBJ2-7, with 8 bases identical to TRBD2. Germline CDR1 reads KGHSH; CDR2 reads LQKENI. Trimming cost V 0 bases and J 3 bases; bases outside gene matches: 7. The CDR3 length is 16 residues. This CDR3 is CASSPPGLAEYYEQYF. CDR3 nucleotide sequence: TGTGCCAGCTCACCACCCGGACTAGCTGAATACTACGAGCAGTACTTC. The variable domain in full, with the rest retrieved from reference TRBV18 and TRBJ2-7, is NAGVMQNPRHLVRRRGQEARLRCSPMKGHSHVYWYRQLPEEGLKFMVYLQKENIIDESGMPKERFSAEFPKEGPSILRIQQVVRGDSAAYFCASSPPGLAEYYEQYFGPGTRLTVT.

Here the CDR3 reads CASSQWGTGVDTEAFF. In DNA, the CDR3 is TGCGCCAGCAGCCAATGGGGAACAGGGGTAGATACTGAAGCTTTCTTT. The V call is TRBV4-1, the J call TRBJ1-1, with 7 bases identical to TRBD1. Germline V lookup: CDR1 MGHRA, CDR2 YSYEKL. The ends lost 2 bases at V and 5 bases at J; junction bases unmatched: 11. CDR3 size: 16 residues.

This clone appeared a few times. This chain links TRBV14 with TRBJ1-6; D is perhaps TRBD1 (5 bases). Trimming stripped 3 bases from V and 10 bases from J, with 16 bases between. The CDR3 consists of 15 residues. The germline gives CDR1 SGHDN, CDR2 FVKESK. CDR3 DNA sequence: TGTGCCAGCAGCCAGACTGGGGGGGAGGGGTCACCCCTCCACTTT. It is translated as CASSQTGGEGSPLHF.

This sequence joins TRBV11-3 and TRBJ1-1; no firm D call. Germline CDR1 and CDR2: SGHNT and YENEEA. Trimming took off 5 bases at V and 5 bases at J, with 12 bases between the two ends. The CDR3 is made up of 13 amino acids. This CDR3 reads CASSQAPGTEAFF. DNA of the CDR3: TGTGCCAGCAGCCAGGCTCCGGGAACTGAAGCTTTCTTT.

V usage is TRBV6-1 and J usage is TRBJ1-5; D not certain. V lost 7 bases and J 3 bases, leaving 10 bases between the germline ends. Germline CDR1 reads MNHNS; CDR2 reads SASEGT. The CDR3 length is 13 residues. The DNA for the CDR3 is TGTGCCAGCAATCGGGATCTCAATCAGCCCCAGCATTTT. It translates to CASNRDLNQPQHF.

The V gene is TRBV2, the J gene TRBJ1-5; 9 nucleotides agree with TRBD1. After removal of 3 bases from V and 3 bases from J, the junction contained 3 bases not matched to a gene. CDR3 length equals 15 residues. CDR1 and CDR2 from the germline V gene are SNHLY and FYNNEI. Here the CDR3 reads CASSDGQGFNQPQHF. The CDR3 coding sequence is TGTGCCAGCAGTGATGGACAGGGGTTCAATCAGCCCCAGCATTTT.

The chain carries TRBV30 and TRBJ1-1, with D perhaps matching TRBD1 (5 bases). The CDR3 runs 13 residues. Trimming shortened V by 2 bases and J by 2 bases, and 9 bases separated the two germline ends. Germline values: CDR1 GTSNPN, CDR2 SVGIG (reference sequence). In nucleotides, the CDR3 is TGTGCCTGGAGTACTCAGGGTAACACTGAAGCTTTCTTT. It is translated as CAWSTQGNTEAFF.